One sample yielded the 17 T cell receptor beta chains listed below, sequenced in a study of cytomegalovirus exposure and HLA in healthy donors. The PCR had 60 Vbeta and 13 Jbeta primers. TCRdb keeps only in-frame clones here, not all; method: immunoSEQ multiplex PCR. This sample has around 100,000 clones, with around 84% found just once. Sequencing input: PBMCs. Receptor source: a middle-aged woman in good health and CMV-seropositive.

The rearrangement joins TRBV6-1 to TRBJ2-1; TRBD1 matches at 10 bases. Trimming removed 4 bases from V and 7 bases from J; junction bases left unmatched: 4. This CDR3 is built from 14 residues. Germline loops: CDR1 MNHNS, CDR2 SASEGT. CDR3 nucleotide sequence: TGTGCCAGCAGTGTGGACAGGGGGTGGAATGAGCAGTTCTTC. Residues: CASSVDRGWNEQFF.

The V call is TRBV11-3, the J call TRBJ1-1, with D unclear. V lost 3 bases to trimming and J lost 0 bases, with 8 bases between them. CDR3 length: 14 amino acids. Germline V gives CDR1 SGHNT, CDR2 YENEEA. The CDR3: CASSLASLNTEAFF. The CDR3 DNA follows: TGTGCCAGCAGCTTGGCCAGTTTGAACACTGAAGCTTTCTTT.

This clone turned up a few times. The gene calls are TRBV5-4 and TRBJ1-3, with D possibly matching TRBD1 (5 bases). This CDR3 has 14 residues. From germline, CDR1 is SGHNT and CDR2 YYREEE (reference sequence). The ends were cut back, 0 bases at V and 4 bases at J, with 8 bases in the middle. The CDR3 region is CASSLGAGGNTIYF. The CDR3 DNA follows: TGTGCCAGCAGCTTGGGCGCAGGGGGAAACACCATATATTTT. The full variable domain, its missing parts supplied by reference TRBV5-4 and TRBJ1-3, is ETGVTQSPTHLIKTRGQQVTLRCSSQSGHNTVSWYQQALGQGPQFIFQYYREEENGRGNFPPRFSGLQFPNYSSELNVNALELDDSALYLCASSLGAGGNTIYFGEGSWLTVV.

The DNA of the CDR3 is TGTGCCAGCAGTGAAGCCCCAGGGCTGGGAACTGGGGCCAACGTCCTGACTTTC. Protein: CASSEAPGLGTGANVLTF. This chain links TRBV6-1 with TRBJ2-6; tentatively, D is TRBD1 (5 bases). The V end lost 0 bases, the J end lost 2 bases, and 14 bases lay between the germline ends. The CDR3 consists of 18 residues. CDR1 is MNHNS, CDR2 SASEGT, per germline.

CDR3 nucleotides: TGTGCCAGCAGCAGGCTAGCGAACCAAGAGACCCAGTACTTC. Its protein is CASSRLANQETQYF. The chain uses TRBV11-2 and TRBJ2-5; possible D gene TRBD2, 6 bases. Germline assignment: CDR1 SGHAT and CDR2 FQNNGV. Trimming shortened V by 5 bases and J by 0 bases, and 10 bases separated the two germline ends. The CDR3 length is 14 residues.

In its sample, this clone was seen a few times. This rearrangement joins TRBV27 to TRBJ2-7; 7 positions match TRBD1. The V and J ends lost 8 bases and 3 bases, in that order; junction bases with no gene match: 7. Germline CDR1 is MNHEY and CDR2 is SMNVEV (reference sequence). The CDR3 length is 13 residues. The CDR3 bases are TGTGCCAGCGGTAGACAGGGCGGCTACGAGCAGTACTTC. This sequence encodes CASGRQGGYEQYF.

The chain's CDR3 is CASTQSVDNYEQYF. The CDR3 DNA reads TGTGCCAGCACCCAGTCGGTAGACAACTACGAGCAGTACTTC. The chain joins TRBV2 to TRBJ2-7; D call uncertain. Trimming took 7 bases from V and 3 from J, leaving 16 bases between them. Germline values: CDR1 SNHLY, CDR2 FYNNEI. This CDR3 has 14 amino acids. Combining the CDR3 with reference TRBV2 and TRBJ2-7 gives the whole variable domain EPEVTQTPSHQVTQMGQEVILRCVPISNHLYFYWYRQILGQKVEFLVSFYNNEISEKSEIFDDQFSVERPDGSNFTLKIRSTKLEDSAMYFCASTQSVDNYEQYFGPGTRLTVT.

The chain couples TRBV11-1 to TRBJ1-2; 8 bases align to TRBD1. Germline trimming cut 3 bases from V and 7 bases from J; bases unmatched to any gene: 7. This CDR3 has 14 amino acids. CDR1 is SGHAT and CDR2 is FQDESV in the germline V gene (reference sequence). The CDR3 DNA is TGTGCCAGCAGCTTTTTGGCCGACAGGGGTGGCTACACCTTC. It is translated as CASSFLADRGGYTF. The full variable domain, in which reference TRBV11-1 and TRBJ1-2 provide the parts outside the CDR3, is EAEVAQSPRYKITEKSQAVAFWCDPISGHATLYWYRQILGQGPELLVQFQDESVVDDSQLPKDRFSAERLKGVDSTLKIQPAELGDSAMYLCASSFLADRGGYTFGSGTRLTVV.

In this sample, this clone turned up once. CDR3 DNA sequence: TGTGCCAGTAGTATAGGACTAGCGGGAGGAGAGACCCAGTACTTC. It codes for CASSIGLAGGETQYF. V usage is TRBV19 and J usage is TRBJ2-5; 13 nucleotides agree with TRBD2. The J segment lost 4 bases and the V segment lost 1 base, leaving 0 bases of the junction unmatched. Germline CDR1 is LNHDA and CDR2 is SQIVND (reference sequence). The CDR3 has 15 amino acids. The entire variable domain, with the rest obtained from reference TRBV19 and TRBJ2-5, is as follows: DGGITQSPKYLFRKEGQNVTLSCEQNLNHDAMYWYRQDPGQGLRLIYYSQIVNDFQKGDIAEGYSVSREKKESFPLTVTSAQKNPTAFYLCASSIGLAGGETQYFGPGTRLLVL.

The rearrangement joins TRBV9 to TRBJ1-2, with 10 bases that match TRBD1. The CDR3 sequence is 13 residues long. Germline V CDR1 and CDR2: SGDLS, YYNGEE. The trim removed 5 bases at V and 8 bases at J, leaving 6 bases unmatched. DNA of the CDR3: TGTGCCAGCAGTTTAGACAGGGGGCAAGGCTACACCTTC. Protein sequence: CASSLDRGQGYTF.

As regards this clone: This sample includes further DNA sequences coding for the same CDR3. The chain recombines TRBV4-3 with TRBJ2-2, with 7 nucleotides matching TRBD1. CDR1 LGHNA and CDR2 YSLEER come from the germline V gene. The trim removed 2 bases at V and 4 bases at J, leaving 10 bases unmatched. The CDR3 is 17 residues long. The CDR3 nucleotides are TGCGCCAGCAGCCAACGGCCCCGGGACAGTCTCACCGGGGAGCTGTTTTTT. This codes for CASSQRPRDSLTGELFF.

The sample holds one count of this clone. J is TRBJ2-7 and V is TRBV7-9, with TRBD1 matching over 8 bases. V gave up 4 bases and J gave up 1 base; unmatched junction bases: 3. The CDR3 totals 14 residues. Germline V gene lookup returns CDR1 SEHNR and CDR2 FQNEAQ (reference sequence). This CDR3 is CASSSDRASYEQYF. CDR3 nucleotide sequence: TGTGCCAGCAGCTCGGACAGGGCTTCCTACGAGCAGTACTTC.

This clone appeared a single time. This rearrangement joins TRBV4-2 to TRBJ2-5; maybe TRBD1 (5 bases). The J call may be faulty, since TRBJ2-7 better matches the DNA end. There are 12 residues in the CDR3. Looked up from germline, CDR1 is LGHNA and CDR2 is YNFKEQ. CDR3: CASSFDSYEQYF. DNA for the CDR3: TGTGCCAGCAGCTTTGACAGCTACGAGCAGTACTTC.

The chain joins TRBV6-1 to TRBJ2-1; TRBD2 is a possible D gene (5 bases). Germline-derived CDR1 and CDR2 are MNHNS and SASEGT. The length of the CDR3 is 14 residues. V was shortened by 1 base and J by 4 bases, with 8 bases between the two germline ends. The CDR3 is CASSEVSGYNEQFF. CDR3 sequence (DNA): TGTGCCAGCAGTGAAGTGAGCGGATACAATGAGCAGTTCTTC.

The V gene is TRBV18, the J gene TRBJ2-7; 9 nucleotides match TRBD1. After removal of 6 bases from V and 3 bases from J, the junction contained 18 bases not matched to a gene. This CDR3 comprises 18 residues. Germline CDR1 KGHSH, CDR2 LQKENI. CDR3 region: CASSRPDIRDRAFYEQYF. CDR3 DNA sequence: TGTGCCAGCTCGCGACCCGATATCCGGGACAGGGCTTTCTACGAGCAGTACTTC.

This clone showed up just a few times. This sequence joins TRBV7-2 and TRBJ1-1, with D uncertain. There are 15 residues in the CDR3. Germline CDR1 SGHTA, CDR2 FQGNSA. Trimming stripped 0 bases from V and 1 base from J, with 9 bases between. CDR3 loop: CASSLALWRNTEAFF. DNA of the CDR3: TGTGCCAGCAGCTTAGCGCTCTGGAGGAACACTGAAGCTTTCTTT.

This sequence joins TRBV5-4 and TRBJ2-7, with TRBD1 matching 10 bases. J lost 2 bases, V lost 0 bases, and 5 bases had no gene match. The CDR3 runs 16 residues. The V gene's germline CDR1 is SGHNT and CDR2 YYREEE (reference sequence). The CDR3 sequence: CASSLGPTGGTYEQYF. The CDR3 DNA sequence: TGTGCCAGCAGCTTGGGTCCGACAGGGGGCACCTACGAGCAGTACTTC.